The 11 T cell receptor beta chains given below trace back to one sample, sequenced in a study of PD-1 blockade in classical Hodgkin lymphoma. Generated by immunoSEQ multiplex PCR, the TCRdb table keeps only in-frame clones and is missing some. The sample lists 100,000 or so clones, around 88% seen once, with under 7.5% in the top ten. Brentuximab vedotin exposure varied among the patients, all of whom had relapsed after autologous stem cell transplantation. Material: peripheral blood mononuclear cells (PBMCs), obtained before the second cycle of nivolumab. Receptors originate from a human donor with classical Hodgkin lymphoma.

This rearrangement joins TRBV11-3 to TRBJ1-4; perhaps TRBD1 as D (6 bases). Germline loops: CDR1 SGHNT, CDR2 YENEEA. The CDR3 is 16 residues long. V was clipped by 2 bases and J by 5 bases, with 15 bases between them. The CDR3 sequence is CASSLRPRGGNEKLFF. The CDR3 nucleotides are TGTGCCAGCAGCTTACGCCCAAGGGGGGGGAATGAAAAACTGTTTTTT.

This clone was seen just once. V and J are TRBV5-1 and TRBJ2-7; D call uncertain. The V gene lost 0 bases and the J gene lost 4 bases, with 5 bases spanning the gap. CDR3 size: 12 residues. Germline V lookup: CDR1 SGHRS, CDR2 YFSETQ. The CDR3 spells CASSLVRYEQYF. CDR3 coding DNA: TGCGCCAGCAGCTTGGTAAGATACGAGCAGTACTTC.

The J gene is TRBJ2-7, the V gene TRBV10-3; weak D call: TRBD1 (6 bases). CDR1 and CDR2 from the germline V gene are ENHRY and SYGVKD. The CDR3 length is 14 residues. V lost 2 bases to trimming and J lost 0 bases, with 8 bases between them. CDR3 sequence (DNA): TGTGCCATCAGTGAGACAGGGCTCTCCTACGAGCAGTACTTC. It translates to CAISETGLSYEQYF.

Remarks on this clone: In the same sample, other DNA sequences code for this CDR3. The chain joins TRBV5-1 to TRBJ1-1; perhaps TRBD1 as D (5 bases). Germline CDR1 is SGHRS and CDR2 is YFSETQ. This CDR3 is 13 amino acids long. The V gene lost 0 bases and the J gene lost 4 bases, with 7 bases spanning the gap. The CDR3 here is CASSLGGSTEAFF. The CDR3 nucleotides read TGCGCCAGCAGCTTGGGGGGGAGCACTGAAGCTTTCTTT.

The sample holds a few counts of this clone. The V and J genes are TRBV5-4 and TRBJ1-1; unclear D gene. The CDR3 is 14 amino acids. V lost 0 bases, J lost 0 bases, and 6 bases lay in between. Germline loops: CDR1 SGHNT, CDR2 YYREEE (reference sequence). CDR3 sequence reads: CASSLGEVNTEAFF. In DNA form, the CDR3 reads TGTGCCAGCAGCTTGGGGGAGGTGAACACTGAAGCTTTCTTT.

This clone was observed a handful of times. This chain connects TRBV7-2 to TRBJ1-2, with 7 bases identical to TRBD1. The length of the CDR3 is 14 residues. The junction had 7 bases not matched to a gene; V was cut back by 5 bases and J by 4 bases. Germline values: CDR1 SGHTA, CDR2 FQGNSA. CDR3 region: CASSRQGEGYGYTF. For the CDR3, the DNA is TGTGCCAGCAGCCGACAGGGAGAGGGCTATGGCTACACCTTC.

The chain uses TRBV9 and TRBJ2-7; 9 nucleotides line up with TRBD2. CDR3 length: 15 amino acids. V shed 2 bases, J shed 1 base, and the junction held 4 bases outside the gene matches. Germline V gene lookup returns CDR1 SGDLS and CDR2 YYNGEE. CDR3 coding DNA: TGTGCCAGCAGCGTGGCGGGGGGGCCTTCCTACGAGCAGTACTTC. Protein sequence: CASSVAGGPSYEQYF.

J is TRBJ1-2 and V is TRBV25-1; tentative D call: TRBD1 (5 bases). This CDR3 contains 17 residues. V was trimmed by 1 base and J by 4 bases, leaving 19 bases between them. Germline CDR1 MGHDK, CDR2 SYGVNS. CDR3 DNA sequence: TGTGCCAGCAGTGAATTGGATCCGGGGGGTCTTGTCTATGGCTACACCTTC. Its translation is CASSELDPGGLVYGYTF.

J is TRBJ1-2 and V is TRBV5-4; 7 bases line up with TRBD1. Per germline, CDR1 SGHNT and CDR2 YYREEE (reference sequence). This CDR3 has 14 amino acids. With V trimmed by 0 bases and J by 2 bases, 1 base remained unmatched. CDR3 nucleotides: TGTGCCAGCAGCTTGGACAGGGGAAACTATGGCTACACCTTC. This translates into CASSLDRGNYGYTF.

CDR3 coding DNA: TGTGCCAGCAGCGAGGATGGGGGCACAGATACGCAGTATTTT. This sequence encodes CASSEDGGTDTQYF. The chain is built from TRBV9 and TRBJ2-3; D not certain. V was shortened by 3 bases and J by 1 base, with 9 bases between the two germline ends. The CDR3 spans 14 residues. CDR1 is SGDLS, CDR2 YYNGEE, per germline. The variable domain in full, completed from reference TRBV9 and TRBJ2-3, reads DSGVTQTPKHLITATGQRVTLRCSPRSGDLSVYWYQQSLDQGLQFLIQYYNGEERAKGNILERFSAQQFPDLHSELNLSSLELGDSALYFCASSEDGGTDTQYFGPGTRLTVL.

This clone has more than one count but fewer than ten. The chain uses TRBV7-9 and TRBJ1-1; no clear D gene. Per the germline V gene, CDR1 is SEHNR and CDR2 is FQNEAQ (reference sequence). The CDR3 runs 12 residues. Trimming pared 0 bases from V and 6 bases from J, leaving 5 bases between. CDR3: CASSLAAPEAFF. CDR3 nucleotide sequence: TGTGCCAGCAGCTTAGCCGCTCCTGAAGCTTTCTTT. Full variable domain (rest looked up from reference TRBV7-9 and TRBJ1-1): DTGVSQNPRHKITKRGQNVTFRCDPISEHNRLYWYRQTLGQGPEFLTYFQNEAQLEKSRLLSDRFSAERPKGSFSTLEIQRTEQGDSAMYLCASSLAAPEAFFGQGTRLTVV.